Listed here is a single TCR beta chain. Produced via immunoSEQ multiplex PCR; TCRdb's table is partial and in-frame only. This sample has more than 15,000 clones, with 82% found just once. In germline, CDR1 is MNHNS, CDR2 SASEGT. V lost 7 bases and J lost 3, with 15 bases in between. This CDR3 region has 14 residues. The sample belongs to a study of technical replicates of blood from a few donors. This clonotype originated in a human donor in good health. Some clones in this sample may be carry-over from other donors' samples. Specimen: PBMCs. The gene calls are TRBV6-1 and TRBJ2-5; the D is unclear. CDR3 sequence (DNA): TGTGCCAGCATCGGTGAACAGCTAAAAGAGACCCAGTACTTC. Its translation: CASIGEQLKETQYF.